This T cell receptor beta chain came from a study of molecular identifiers for immune sequencing clone quantification. Study findings and constraints: The study reportedly detected spiked Jurkat TCR RNA from one cell among about 1.1 million naive cells.

Germline assignment: CDR1 SQVTM and CDR2 ANQGSEA. The length of the CDR3 is 14 residues. Turning to this clonotype: The antigen remains unidentified. A much larger clone differs from this one at a single base, so this may be a read error.

TCRdb processed the PCR reads anew with MiXCR; each CDR3 protein has one entry. The sample holds approximately 550,000 distinct CDR3 sequences, under 30% seen once. The receptor comes from a human donor in good health. Some libraries in this study had Jurkat cell RNA spiked in. The specimen was naive CD8+ T cells from blood, with Jurkat cell RNA spiked in. The subset is: FACS-sorted CD8+CD4-CCR7+CD45RA+ naive T cells. This chain links TRBV29-1 with TRBJ2-4; TRBD2 might be the D (6 bases). The CDR3 DNA follows: TGCAGCGTTGGGGCGGGGCTAGCCAAAAACATTCAGTGCTTC. Amino acids: CSVGAGLAKNIQCF.